The rows below give T cell receptor beta chains drawn from one sample of a study of T-cell reconstitution after alpha-beta-depleted transplantation in children. One entry per CDR3 protein results from TCRdb running MiXCR on the PCR reads. The sample includes roughly 500,000 distinct CDR3 sequences, approximately 32% seen only once; the top ten take about 2.3%. Sequencing was performed on PBMCs from the stem cell graft donor, taken from the stem cell graft. These TCRs come from a human donor who donated a stem cell graft to a child with aplastic anemia. The CDR3 runs from the conserved cysteine through the conserved F or W. Fields, in order: CDR3 length, D gene, J gene, V gene, clone size, CDR3 protein, CDR3 DNA. A D gene is named only where the DNA matches it firmly. Where a row states a size, it is once, few, many or the class of an expanded clone; other rows omit it.

17,TRBD2,TRBJ2-2,TRBV5-1,few,CASSWTSGSPNTGELFF,TGCGCCAGCAGCTGGACTAGCGGGAGTCCGAACACCGGGGAGCTGTTTTTT
13,NA,TRBJ1-1,TRBV6-1,once,CASIPDMNTEAFF,TGTGCCAGCATACCGGACATGAACACTGAAGCTTTCTTT
14,NA,TRBJ2-1,TRBV7-2,NA,CASRLLLAGHEQFF,TGTGCCAGCAGATTGTTACTAGCTGGACATGAGCAGTTCTTC
16,NA,TRBJ1-5,TRBV6-2/TRBV6-3,NA,CASSRRQSEGNQPQHF,TGTGCCAGCAGTAGGAGACAGAGTGAGGGCAATCAGCCCCAGCATTTT
14,NA,TRBJ2-7,TRBV5-4,few,CASSSPSRSYEQYF,TGTGCCAGCAGCTCGCCTTCGCGCTCCTACGAGCAGTACTTC
16,TRBD2,TRBJ2-1,TRBV4-3,NA,CASSHGAGAGRNEQFF,TGCGCCAGCAGCCATGGGGCGGGAGCGGGTCGCAATGAGCAGTTCTTC
15,NA,TRBJ1-5,TRBV9,few,CASSLYPGGNQPQHF,TGTGCCAGCAGCTTATACCCGGGTGGCAATCAGCCCCAGCATTTT
15,TRBD1,TRBJ2-2,TRBV20-1,few,CSAEDRGRGTGELFF,TGCAGTGCAGAGGACAGGGGGCGCGGTACCGGGGAGCTGTTTTTT
17,NA,TRBJ2-6,TRBV19,NA,CASKERHRGSGANVLTF,TGTGCCAGTAAGGAGCGACACCGGGGCTCTGGGGCCAACGTCCTGACTTTC
16,TRBD2,TRBJ2-1,TRBV20-1,few,CSAREWSSGSRGEQFF,TGCAGTGCTAGAGAATGGTCTAGCGGGAGTCGCGGTGAGCAGTTCTTC
15,TRBD2,TRBJ2-3,TRBV6-1,few,CASSEMAGGADTQYF,TGTGCCAGCAGTGAAATGGCGGGAGGGGCAGATACGCAGTATTTT
16,TRBD1,TRBJ1-4,TRBV5-1,many,CASSLQVRDRNEKLFF,TGCGCCAGCAGCCTTCAAGTCCGGGACAGGAATGAAAAACTGTTTTTT
14,TRBD2,TRBJ2-7,TRBV12-3/TRBV12-4,few,CASSPGLGRYEQYF,TGTGCCAGCAGCCCGGGACTAGGGCGGTACGAGCAGTACTTC
13,NA,TRBJ1-1,TRBV6-1,NA,CASSAELNTEAFF,TGTGCCAGCAGTGCTGAGTTGAACACTGAAGCTTTCTTT
15,NA,TRBJ2-1,TRBV29-1,few,CSVGYLAKLNNEQFF,TGCAGCGTTGGGTATCTGGCAAAGCTAAACAATGAGCAGTTCTTC
16,TRBD1,TRBJ1-3,TRBV7-9,few,CASSFMTGNSGNTIYF,TGTGCCAGCAGCTTTATGACAGGGAACTCTGGAAACACCATATATTTT
13,NA,TRBJ1-5,TRBV18,NA,CASSEGDNQPQHF,TGTGCCAGCTCGGAGGGGGACAATCAGCCCCAGCATTTT
14,NA,TRBJ1-4,TRBV6-2/TRBV6-3,NA,CASSSGGNNEKLFF,TGTGCCAGCAGCTCCGGTGGGAATAATGAAAAACTGTTTTTT
11,NA,TRBJ2-2,TRBV27,few,CASSFGGELFF,TGTGCCAGCAGTTTTGGCGGGGAGCTGTTTTTT
14,NA,TRBJ2-7,TRBV4-3,few,CASSQDLGSYEQYF,TGCGCCAGCAGCCAAGATCTGGGGTCCTACGAGCAGTACTTC
13,NA,TRBJ2-1,TRBV24-1,few,CATSDYNYNEQFF,TGTGCCACCAGTGATTACAACTACAATGAGCAGTTCTTC
14,TRBD2,TRBJ2-1,TRBV20-1,NA,CSATTSGSINEQFF,TGCAGTGCTACCACTAGCGGGAGTATCAATGAGCAGTTCTTC
19,TRBD1,TRBJ1-3,TRBV11-2,few,CASSLEWDRRTVLGDTIYF,TGTGCCAGCAGCTTAGAATGGGACAGGCGGACCGTACTTGGGGACACCATATATTTT
12,NA,TRBJ2-1,TRBV23-1,NA,CASSHDRNEQFF,TGCGCCAGCAGTCACGACAGAAATGAGCAGTTCTTC
14,NA,TRBJ1-5,TRBV5-1,few,CASSLAGDNQPQHF,TGCGCCAGCAGCTTGGCGGGAGATAATCAGCCCCAGCATTTT
17,TRBD1,TRBJ2-4,TRBV3-1,once,CASSPSDRALAKNIQYF,TGTGCCAGCAGCCCCTCGGACAGGGCGCTAGCCAAAAACATTCAGTACTTC
14,TRBD1,TRBJ1-1,TRBV29-1,few,CSAMTGLANTEAFF,TGCAGCGCGATGACAGGGTTGGCGAACACTGAAGCTTTCTTT
16,NA,TRBJ1-1,TRBV5-1,NA,CASNSGQTTMNTEAFF,TGCGCCAGCAACTCCGGACAGACTACGATGAACACTGAAGCTTTCTTT
13,NA,TRBJ1-5,TRBV4-3,few,CASSQVRDGPQHF,TGCGCCAGCAGCCAAGTCCGCGACGGGCCCCAGCATTTT
13,NA,TRBJ2-4,TRBV29-1,NA,CSVVDEAKNIQYF,TGCAGCGTTGTAGATGAGGCCAAAAACATTCAGTACTTC
12,NA,TRBJ1-2,TRBV12-5,few,CASGLEPYGYTF,TGTGCTAGTGGTTTGGAGCCCTATGGCTACACCTTC
14,NA,TRBJ2-1,TRBV20-1,NA,CSARDKPLYNEQFF,TGCAGTGCTAGAGATAAACCCCTATACAATGAGCAGTTCTTC
15,NA,TRBJ2-7,TRBV5-1,NA,CASSLDTQRTYEQYF,TGCGCCAGCAGCCTAGACACCCAGAGGACCTACGAGCAGTACTTC
15,TRBD2,TRBJ2-1,TRBV7-2,NA,CASSFTSGSRNEQFF,TGTGCCAGCAGCTTTACTAGCGGGAGTAGGAATGAGCAGTTCTTC
12,NA,TRBJ2-7,TRBV7-8,NA,CASSSTRGEQYF,TGTGCCAGCAGCTCTACTAGAGGCGAGCAGTACTTC
15,TRBD1,TRBJ2-1,TRBV11-2,NA,CASSPPGQVYNEQFF,TGTGCCAGCAGCCCACCGGGACAGGTATACAATGAGCAGTTCTTC
14,NA,TRBJ2-7,TRBV12-3/TRBV12-4,NA,CASSSGLGNYEQYF,TGTGCCAGCAGTTCCGGCCTGGGGAACTACGAGCAGTACTTC
17,TRBD2,TRBJ2-3,TRBV7-6,NA,CASSLRLAGVLTDTQYF,TGTGCCAGCAGCTTAAGGCTAGCGGGAGTGTTAACAGATACGCAGTATTTT
14,TRBD2,TRBJ2-1,TRBV6-1,NA,CATRASGSFDEQFF,TGTGCCACGAGGGCTAGCGGGAGTTTCGATGAGCAGTTCTTC
16,TRBD2,TRBJ2-1,TRBV7-2,many,CASSLGLAGTYNEQFF,TGTGCCAGCAGCTTAGGACTAGCGGGAACCTACAATGAGCAGTTCTTC
14,NA,TRBJ1-1,TRBV20-1,NA,CSANSDRTNTEAFF,TGCAGTGCTAACTCTGACCGGACGAACACTGAAGCTTTCTTT
15,TRBD2,TRBJ2-1,TRBV30,many,CAWRGTSTAYNEQFF,TGTGCCTGGAGAGGGACTAGCACGGCCTACAATGAGCAGTTCTTC
11,NA,TRBJ1-5,TRBV29-1,once,CSAGGGGTQHF,TGCAGCGCCGGCGGGGGGGGGACCCAGCATTTT
13,TRBD1,TRBJ2-1,TRBV10-3,NA,CASRPGGTDEQFF,TGTGCCTCCAGGCCAGGGGGCACGGATGAGCAGTTCTTC
17,TRBD2,TRBJ2-3,TRBV20-1,few,CSATTGTSGVITDTQYF,TGCAGTGCGACGACCGGGACTAGCGGGGTGATCACAGATACGCAGTATTTT
15,TRBD1,TRBJ1-1,TRBV7-2,few,CASSFPQGPNTEAFF,TGTGCCAGCAGCTTCCCACAGGGGCCGAACACTGAAGCTTTCTTT
14,NA,TRBJ1-1,TRBV27,few,CASTPRGWNTEAFF,TGTGCCAGCACCCCACGGGGGTGGAACACTGAAGCTTTCTTT
14,NA,TRBJ2-5,TRBV14,NA,CASSRHGGKETQYF,TGTGCCAGCAGCCGCCACGGCGGAAAAGAGACCCAGTACTTC
13,NA,TRBJ2-5,TRBV30,NA,CAWSPQFQETQYF,TGTGCCTGGAGTCCACAGTTCCAAGAGACCCAGTACTTC
14,NA,TRBJ1-4,TRBV13,NA,CASSLNRENEKLFF,TGTGCCAGCAGCTTGAACAGGGAAAACGAAAAACTGTTTTTT
15,TRBD1,TRBJ1-5,TRBV6-5,NA,CASSYSGQSNQPQHF,TGTGCCAGCAGTTACTCGGGACAGAGCAATCAGCCCCAGCATTTT